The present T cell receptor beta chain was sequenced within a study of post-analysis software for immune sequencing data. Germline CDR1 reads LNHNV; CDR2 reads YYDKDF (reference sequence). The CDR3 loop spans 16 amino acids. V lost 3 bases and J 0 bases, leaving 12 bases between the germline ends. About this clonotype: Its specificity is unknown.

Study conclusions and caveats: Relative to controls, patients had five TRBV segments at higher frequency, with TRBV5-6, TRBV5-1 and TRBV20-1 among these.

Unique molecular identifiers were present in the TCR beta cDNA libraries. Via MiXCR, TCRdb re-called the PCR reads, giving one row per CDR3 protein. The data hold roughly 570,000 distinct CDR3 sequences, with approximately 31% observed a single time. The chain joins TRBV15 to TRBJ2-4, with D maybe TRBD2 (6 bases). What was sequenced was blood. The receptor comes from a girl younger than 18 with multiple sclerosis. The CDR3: CATSSPAGIAKNIQYF. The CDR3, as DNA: TGTGCCACCAGCAGCCCAGCGGGCATAGCCAAAAACATTCAGTACTTC.